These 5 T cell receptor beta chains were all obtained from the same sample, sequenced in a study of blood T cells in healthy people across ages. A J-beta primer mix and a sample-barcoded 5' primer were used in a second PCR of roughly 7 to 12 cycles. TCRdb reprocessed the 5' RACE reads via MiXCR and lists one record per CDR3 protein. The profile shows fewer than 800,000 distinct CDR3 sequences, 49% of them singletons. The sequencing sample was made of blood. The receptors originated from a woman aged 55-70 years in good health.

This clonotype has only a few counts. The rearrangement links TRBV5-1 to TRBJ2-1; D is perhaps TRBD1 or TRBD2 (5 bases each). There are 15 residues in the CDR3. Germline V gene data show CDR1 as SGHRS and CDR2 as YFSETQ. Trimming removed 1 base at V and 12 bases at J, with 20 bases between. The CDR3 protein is CASSLSGGTARTQFF. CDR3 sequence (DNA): TGCGCCAGCAGCTTGAGCGGTGGGACGGCAAGGACGCAGTTCTTC.

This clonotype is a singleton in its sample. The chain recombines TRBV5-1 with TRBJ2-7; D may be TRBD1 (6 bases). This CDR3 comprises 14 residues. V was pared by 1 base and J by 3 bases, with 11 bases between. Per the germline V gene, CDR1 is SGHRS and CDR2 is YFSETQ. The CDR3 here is CASSLNGGYYEQYF. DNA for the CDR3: TGCGCCAGCAGCTTGAATGGGGGCTACTACGAGCAGTACTTC.

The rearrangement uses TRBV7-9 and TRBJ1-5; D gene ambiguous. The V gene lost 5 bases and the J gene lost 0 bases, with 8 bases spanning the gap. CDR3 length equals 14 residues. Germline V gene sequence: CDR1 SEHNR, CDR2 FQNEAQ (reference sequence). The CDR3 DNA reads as TGTGCCAGCAGCCGGACCCCTAGCAATCAGCCCCAGCATTTT. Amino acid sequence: CASSRTPSNQPQHF.

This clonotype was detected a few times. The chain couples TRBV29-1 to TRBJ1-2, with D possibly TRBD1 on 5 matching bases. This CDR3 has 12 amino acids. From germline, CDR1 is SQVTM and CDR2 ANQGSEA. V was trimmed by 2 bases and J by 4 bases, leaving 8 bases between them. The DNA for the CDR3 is TGCAGCGTTGAAAGACAGTCCTATGGCTACACCTTC. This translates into CSVERQSYGYTF.

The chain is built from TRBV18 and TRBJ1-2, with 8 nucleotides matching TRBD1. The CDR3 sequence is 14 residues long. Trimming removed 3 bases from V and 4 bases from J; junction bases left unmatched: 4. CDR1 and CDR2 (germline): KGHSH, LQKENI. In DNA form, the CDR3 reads TGTGCCAGCTCACCCGGGACAGGCACCTATGGCTACACCTTC. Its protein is CASSPGTGTYGYTF.